This TCR beta chain originates from a study of shared clonotypes between healthy human individuals. This clone has only one observation. Sequencing used immunoSEQ multiplex PCR; TCRdb keeps in-frame clones, though not all of them. The sample records approximately 2,000,000 clones, 93% being singletons. Germline V gene lookup returns CDR1 MNHEY and CDR2 SMNVEV (reference sequence). CDR3 length: 16 amino acids. The junction had 9 bases not matched to a gene; V was cut back by 4 bases and J by 0 bases. Naive CD8 cells, CD45RO-negative and positively selected for CCR7, excluded terminally differentiated effector memory CD45RA+ cells.

This receptor was obtained from a man aged 18 to 29 in good health. Some clones in this sample may be carry-over from other donors' samples. J is TRBJ2-7 and V is TRBV27, with 7 bases identical to TRBD1. What was sequenced was naive CD8+ T cells from PBMCs. The CDR3 DNA reads TGTGCCAGCAGTTCAAGACAGGGCCGTCTCTCCTACGAGCAGTACTTC. It translates to CASSSRQGRLSYEQYF.